This is a list of T cell receptor beta chains from one sample in a study of T-cell reconstitution after alpha-beta-depleted transplantation in children. TCRdb recomputed calls from the PCR reads with MiXCR, one row per CDR3 protein. This sample has about 400,000 distinct CDR3 sequences, with about 16% found just once. Sequences were derived from PBMCs, mostly from graft donor cells, sampled 360 days after TCRalphabeta/CD19-depleted stem cell transplant. These receptors all come from a boy in the first two years of life who had a stem cell transplant for Wiskott-Aldrich syndrome, so the T cells may come from the graft donor. CDR3s include the opening cysteine and the closing phenylalanine or tryptophan. D genes are given only for firm matches. Clone size is given for some rows only: seen once, a few or many times, or a class if the clone is expanded.

TRBJ2-7 | TRBV11-2 | TRBD1 | few | CASSPRRDRALYEQYF | TGTGCCAGCAGCCCCCGGAGGGACAGGGCCCTTTACGAGCAGTACTTC
TRBJ2-7 | TRBV28 | TRBD2 | once | CASSLNFWASGYEQYF | TGTGCCAGCAGTTTAAACTTCTGGGCTAGCGGCTACGAGCAGTACTTC
TRBJ2-7 | TRBV5-1 | NA | NA | CASSLVGQNEQYF | TGCGCCAGCAGTCTGGTGGGACAAAACGAGCAGTACTTC
TRBJ2-5 | TRBV18 | TRBD2 | NA | CASSSAGTSVWGETQYF | TGTGCCAGCTCGTCCGCCGGGACTAGCGTGTGGGGAGAGACCCAGTACTTC
TRBJ2-1 | TRBV2 | NA | NA | CASSPGGRVFF | TGTGCCAGCAGTCCCGGGGGCCGGGTGTTCTTC
TRBJ2-5 | TRBV4-2 | NA | few | CASSRGREETQYF | TGTGCCAGCAGCCGGGGACGGGAAGAGACCCAGTACTTC
TRBJ2-2 | TRBV4-1 | NA | NA | CASSQEEVGIDTGELFF | TGCGCCAGCAGCCAAGAAGAGGTGGGGATCGACACCGGGGAGCTGTTTTTT
TRBJ2-3 | TRBV5-5 | TRBD1 | NA | CASSGQGWTDTQYF | TGTGCCAGCAGTGGACAGGGGTGGACAGATACGCAGTATTTT
TRBJ2-3 | TRBV7-2 | NA | few | CASSLDGGPSTDTQYF | TGTGCCAGCAGCTTAGACGGGGGGCCGAGCACAGATACGCAGTATTTT
TRBJ2-1 | TRBV5-1 | NA | many | CASSLAGGRIYNEQFF | TGCGCCAGCAGCTTGGCCGGGGGGCGCATTTACAATGAGCAGTTCTTC
TRBJ2-1 | TRBV20-1 | TRBD2 | few | CRAGGAKDNEQFF | TGCAGGGCCGGGGGGGCTAAGGACAATGAGCAGTTCTTC
TRBJ2-5 | TRBV25-1 | NA | NA | CARLRMEETQYF | TGTGCCCGCTTAAGGATGGAAGAGACCCAGTACTTC
TRBJ2-7 | TRBV15 | TRBD1 | NA | CATSLTGGSYEQYF | TGTGCCACCAGTCTTACAGGGGGCTCCTACGAGCAGTACTTC
TRBJ2-3 | TRBV5-1 | NA | NA | CASSLASGGTDTQYF | TGCGCCAGCAGCTTAGCTTCAGGGGGCACAGATACGCAGTATTTT